Each of the 20 T cell receptor beta chains below was sequenced from the same sample in a study of response to subunit inactivated influenza vaccine. In TCRdb, the RT-PCR reads were re-called with MiXCR into one record per CDR3 protein. Of hundreds of thousands of distinct CDR3 sequences detected, 6% to 9% appear once; the ten largest clones hold 10% to 15%. The sequences come from PBMCs from blood, collected around 25 months after vaccination. Every receptor here comes from a man between 50 and 69 years old who received an inactivated influenza vaccine.

In its sample, this clonotype was seen a few times. V is TRBV20-1 and J is TRBJ1-1, with a possible D match to TRBD1 (5 bases). The CDR3 totals 12 residues. Germline V lookup: CDR1 DFQATT, CDR2 SNEGSKA (reference sequence). V lost 7 bases and J 4 bases, leaving 13 bases between the germline ends. This CDR3 reads CSGGGPSTEAFF. The CDR3 DNA sequence: TGCAGTGGGGGGGGACCCAGCACTGAAGCTTTCTTT.

There are many counts of this clonotype. V and J are TRBV20-1 and TRBJ2-1; TRBD2 matches at 10 bases. Germline values: CDR1 DFQATT, CDR2 SNEGSKA (reference sequence). The CDR3 is 18 amino acids. Trimming at V came to 0 bases and at J to 4 bases, leaving 12 bases not matched to a gene. CDR3 nucleotide sequence: TGCAGTGCTAGAGATCAAGGACTAGCGGTAGCGGGGTACAATGAGCAGTTCTTC. Translated, it gives CSARDQGLAVAGYNEQFF.

This clonotype turned up a few times. The rearrangement joins TRBV29-1 to TRBJ2-1, with a tentative D call TRBD2 (5 bases). Germline V gene data show CDR1 as SQVTM and CDR2 as ANQGSEA. Trimming pared 4 bases from V and 0 bases from J, leaving 13 bases between. The length of the CDR3 is 15 residues. This CDR3 is CSVVAGLSSYNEQFF. The CDR3 region has the DNA TGCAGCGTTGTGGCGGGCCTGAGCTCCTACAATGAGCAGTTCTTC.

This clonotype was picked up many times. The rearrangement joins TRBV7-9 to TRBJ2-7; 7 bases fit TRBD2. Germline V gives CDR1 SEHNR, CDR2 FQNEAQ (reference sequence). V dropped 6 bases and J dropped 2; count of bases not matched to a gene: 7. This CDR3 has 14 residues. The CDR3 DNA reads TGTGCCAGCAGTCCTTCAGCGGGGACCTACGAGCAGTACTTC. Translation gives CASSPSAGTYEQYF. The variable domain in full, with the rest retrieved from reference TRBV7-9 and TRBJ2-7, is DTGVSQNPRHKITKRGQNVTFRCDPISEHNRLYWYRQTLGQGPEFLTYFQNEAQLEKSRLLSDRFSAERPKGSFSTLEIQRTEQGDSAMYLCASSPSAGTYEQYFGPGTRLTVT.

This clonotype came up many times. This rearrangement joins TRBV12-3 or TRBV12-4 to TRBJ1-1; 7 positions agree with TRBD1. This CDR3 comprises 14 residues. The V and J ends lost 1 base and 11 bases, in that order; junction bases with no gene match: 10. DNA for the CDR3: TGTGCCAGCAGTTTAGAAGTACAGGGGAGTGGTGCTTTCTTT. Its translation: CASSLEVQGSGAFF.

A note on this clonotype: One junction end does not reproduce the germline sequence, and a read error may be involved. V and J are TRBV7-6 and TRBJ2-1; 8 bases align to TRBD2. CDR3 length equals 14 residues. Germline-derived CDR1 and CDR2 are SGHVS and FNYEAQ. The CDR3 DNA is TGTGCCAGCAGCCCTAGCGGGCTCTACATTGAGCAGTTCTTC. Amino acids: CASSPSGLYIEQFF.

This clonotype was found a few times. The chain links TRBV4-3 to TRBJ2-1, with TRBD2 identical over 7 bases. V lost 3 bases, J lost 8 bases, and 10 bases stayed unmatched. This CDR3 spans 15 amino acids. Germline V lookup: CDR1 LGHNA, CDR2 YSLEER. As DNA, the CDR3 is TGCGCCAGCAGCCACGCAAGAGCGGGAAGGGATGAGCAGTTCTTC. This codes for CASSHARAGRDEQFF.

This clonotype occurred many times. The rearrangement links TRBV7-9 to TRBJ1-6, with D unclear. CDR1 and CDR2 from the germline V gene are SEHNR and FQNEAQ (reference sequence). The V gene lost 5 bases and the J gene lost 13 bases, with 21 bases spanning the gap. The CDR3 runs 15 residues. The chain's CDR3 is CASSPPGGGFSPLHF. CDR3 DNA sequence: TGTGCCAGCAGCCCTCCAGGAGGAGGTTTTTCCCCCCTCCACTTT.

In this sample, this clonotype turned up a few times. The chain couples TRBV12-5 to TRBJ2-2; D not certain. The germline gives CDR1 LGHNT, CDR2 FRNRAP. V was trimmed by 1 base and J by 1 base, leaving 10 bases between them. CDR3 length equals 16 residues. In DNA form, the CDR3 reads TGTGCTAGTGGTTTGGCGCGATCTAGGAACACCGGGGAGCTGTTTTTT. This encodes CASGLARSRNTGELFF.

The sample holds many counts of this clonotype. V is TRBV5-1 and J is TRBJ2-1; tentatively, D is TRBD2 (6 bases). Germline lookup yields CDR1 SGHRS and CDR2 YFSETQ. The V gene lost 5 bases and the J gene lost 6 bases, with 21 bases spanning the gap. The length of the CDR3 is 16 residues. Here the CDR3 reads CASRGGRGRITNEQFF. As DNA, the CDR3 is TGCGCCAGCAGGGGAGGTCGTGGGAGGATCACCAATGAGCAGTTCTTC.

This clonotype was picked up a small number of times. This chain uses TRBV5-1 with TRBJ2-2; no clear D. The CDR3 consists of 14 residues. Germline V gives CDR1 SGHRS, CDR2 YFSETQ. V dropped 4 bases and J dropped 4 bases, with 11 bases sitting between them. The DNA for the CDR3 is TGCGCCAGCAGCCCGGCTGCGTCCACCGGGGAGCTGTTTTTT. As protein: CASSPAASTGELFF.

This chain uses TRBV7-2 with TRBJ1-4, with D tentatively TRBD1 (5 bases). V lost 1 base and J lost 8, with 14 bases in between. CDR1 is SGHTA, CDR2 FQGNSA, per germline. The CDR3 length is 15 residues. The CDR3 sequence: CASSLGGGLGEKLFF. For the CDR3, the DNA is TGTGCCAGCAGCTTAGGTGGGGGTTTGGGGGAAAAACTGTTTTTT.

In its sample, this clonotype was seen many times. The chain uses TRBV12-3 or TRBV12-4 and TRBJ2-2; 10 nucleotides align to TRBD2. The CDR3 covers 18 residues. Unmatched junction bases numbered 11, after V lost 6 bases and J lost 1 base. Here the CDR3 DNA reads TGTGCCAGCAGCTGGATAGCGGGGGGCGATAAGAACACCGGGGAGCTGTTTTTT. This gives the protein CASSWIAGGDKNTGELFF.

This clonotype was seen a handful of times. This sequence joins TRBV29-1 and TRBJ1-1, with D tentatively TRBD1 (5 bases). Trimming pared 6 bases from V and 7 bases from J, leaving 12 bases between. The CDR3 extends over 11 amino acids. Germline V gives CDR1 SQVTM, CDR2 ANQGSEA. Here the CDR3 reads CSVSQGSEAFF. DNA of the CDR3: TGCAGCGTATCGCAGGGAAGTGAAGCTTTCTTT. Full variable domain (missing parts from reference TRBV29-1 and TRBJ1-1): SAVISQKPSRDICQRGTSLTIQCQVDSQVTMMFWYRQQPGQSLTLIATANQGSEATYESGFVIDKFPISRPNLTFSTLTVSNMSPEDSSIYLCSVSQGSEAFFGQGTRLTVV.

This clonotype has only a few counts. The rearrangement links TRBV12-3 or TRBV12-4 to TRBJ2-5; D may be TRBD1 (5 bases). Trimming removed 3 bases from V and 4 bases from J, with 9 bases in between. The CDR3 has 13 amino acids. DNA of the CDR3: TGTGCCAGCAGTTTTGGGGCTGCAGAGACCCAGTACTTC. Translation gives CASSFGAAETQYF.

The genes are TRBV10-3 and TRBJ2-3; TRBD1 matches at 8 bases. Germline trimming cut 2 bases from V and 4 bases from J; bases unmatched to any gene: 8. CDR3 length: 16 amino acids. The germline gives CDR1 ENHRY, CDR2 SYGVKD. CDR3 in amino acids: CAISEAWTGFADTQYF. The CDR3 coding sequence is TGTGCCATCAGTGAGGCCTGGACAGGGTTCGCAGATACGCAGTATTTT.

This chain connects TRBV14 to TRBJ1-6, with 9 bases identical to TRBD1. Germline CDR1 reads SGHDN; CDR2 reads FVKESK. Unmatched junction bases numbered 1, after V lost 0 bases and J lost 7 bases. The CDR3 is made up of 15 amino acids. Here the CDR3 DNA reads TGTGCCAGCAGCCAAGAGACAGGGGGGAATTCACCCCTCCACTTT. It specifies CASSQETGGNSPLHF. The full variable domain, with the rest looked up from reference TRBV14 and TRBJ1-6, is EAGVTQFPSHSVIEKGQTVTLRCDPISGHDNLYWYRRVMGKEIKFLLHFVKESKQDESGMPNNRFLAERTGGTYSTLKVQPAELEDSGVYFCASSQETGGNSPLHFGNGTRLTVT.

This clonotype was recorded many times. The rearrangement joins TRBV6-2 or TRBV6-3 to TRBJ2-1; D is perhaps TRBD1 or TRBD2 (5 bases each). Per germline, CDR1 MNHEY and CDR2 SVGEGT. This CDR3 is built from 14 residues. V was trimmed by 5 bases and J by 12 bases, leaving 20 bases between them. The CDR3 region is CASSKTGTITWQFF. The CDR3 DNA is TGTGCCAGCAGTAAAACCGGGACCATCACATGGCAGTTCTTC.

This clonotype has a handful of counts. The rearrangement links TRBV5-1 to TRBJ1-1, with 10 bases that match TRBD1. V was clipped by 3 bases and J by 3 bases; unmatched bases: 5. CDR1 and CDR2 (germline): SGHRS, YFSETQ. This CDR3 spans 15 amino acids. The DNA for the CDR3 is TGCGCCAGCAGCTCCTGGACAGGGGGTTACACTGAAGCTTTCTTT. It encodes CASSSWTGGYTEAFF.

The V gene is TRBV18, the J gene TRBJ2-1, with TRBD2 matching 8 bases. The CDR3 runs 16 residues. Germline V gene sequence: CDR1 KGHSH, CDR2 LQKENI. J lost 7 bases, V lost 0 bases, and 8 bases had no gene match. In DNA form, the CDR3 reads TGTGCCAGCTCACCACCGTTGCGGGAGGTGGGTAATGAGCAGTTCTTC. Residues: CASSPPLREVGNEQFF.